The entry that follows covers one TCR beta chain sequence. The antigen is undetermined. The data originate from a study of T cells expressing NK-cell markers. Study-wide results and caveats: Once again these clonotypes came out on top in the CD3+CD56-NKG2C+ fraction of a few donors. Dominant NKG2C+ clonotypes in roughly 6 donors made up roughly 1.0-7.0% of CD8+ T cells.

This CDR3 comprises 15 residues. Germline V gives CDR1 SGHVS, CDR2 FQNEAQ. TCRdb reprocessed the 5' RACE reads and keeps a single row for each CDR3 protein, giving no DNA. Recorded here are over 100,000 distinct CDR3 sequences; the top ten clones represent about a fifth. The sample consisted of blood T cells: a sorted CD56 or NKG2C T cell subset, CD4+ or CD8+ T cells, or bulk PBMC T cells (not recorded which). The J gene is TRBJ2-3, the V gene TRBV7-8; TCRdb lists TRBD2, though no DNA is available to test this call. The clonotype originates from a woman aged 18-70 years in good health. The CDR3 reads CASSFIGGVADTQYF. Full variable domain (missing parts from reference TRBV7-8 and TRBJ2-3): GAGVSQSPRYKVAKRGQDVALRCDPISGHVSLFWYQQALGQGPEFLTYFQNEAQLDKSGLPSDRFFAERPEGSVSTLKIQRTQQEDSAVYLCASSFIGGVADTQYFGPGTRLTVL.